Listed here is a single T cell receptor beta chain. Trimming took 5 bases from V and 3 from J; bases not matched to a gene: 6. Germline CDR1 reads SGHAT; CDR2 reads FQNNGV. The CDR3 has 15 residues. Each CDR3 protein gets one entry after TCRdb re-called the RT-PCR reads with MiXCR. The sample carries about 700,000 distinct CDR3 sequences, more than 13% recorded once. V is TRBV11-2 and J is TRBJ1-4; 7 bases map to TRBD1. This TCR derives from a female donor in good health, serving as a healthy control. The sample consisted of memory CD4+ T cells from blood. The CDR3 DNA is TGTGCCAGCAGCAGTAGGGGGCTGGCTAATGAAAAACTGTTTTTT. Translation: CASSSRGLANEKLFF.